Presented here are 16 T cell receptor beta chains from one specimen sequenced in a study of cytomegalovirus exposure and HLA in healthy donors. PCR was performed using 60 Vbeta and 13 Jbeta primers. Libraries were prepared by immunoSEQ multiplex PCR; TCRdb keeps only in-frame clonotypes and omits some of them. The table records 150,000 or so clones, just over 75% of them present only once. What was sequenced was PBMCs. The receptors here all came from a woman aged 40 to 55 in good health and CMV-seronegative.

The chain uses TRBV5-1 and TRBJ1-1; perhaps TRBD1 as D (6 bases). The CDR3 contains 15 residues. In germline, CDR1 is SGHRS, CDR2 YFSETQ. V lost 4 bases and J lost 4, with 17 bases in between. CDR3 bases: TGCGCCAGCAGCCCGGGACAACTCCTCGCCACTGAAGCTTTCTTT. It yields the protein CASSPGQLLATEAFF.

The chain carries TRBV7-9 and TRBJ1-2; TRBD1 is a possible D gene (5 bases). This CDR3 has 15 residues. Trimming left V 0 bases short and J 4 bases short, with 12 bases between. CDR1 SEHNR and CDR2 FQNEAQ come from the germline V gene (reference sequence). CDR3 protein: CASSLAGGGLYGYTF. CDR3 nucleotide sequence: TGTGCCAGCAGCTTAGCGGGGGGAGGACTCTATGGCTACACCTTC.

V and J are TRBV29-1 and TRBJ2-1; 8 bases match TRBD2. In germline, CDR1 is SQVTM, CDR2 ANQGSEA. The CDR3 length is 15 residues. J was trimmed by 9 bases and V by 6 bases; bases with no gene match: 16. CDR3 sequence (DNA): TGCAGCGTAACCCTGGGGACTAGTGTCGTTGGTGAGCAGTTCTTC. This gives the protein CSVTLGTSVVGEQFF.

This rearrangement joins TRBV5-6 to TRBJ2-7, with D possibly matching TRBD1 (7 bases). V was trimmed by 2 bases and J by 5 bases, leaving 11 bases between them. The CDR3 totals 13 residues. Germline V gene sequence: CDR1 SGHDT, CDR2 YYEEEE. CDR3 amino acids: CASSFQGGNEQYF. The CDR3 DNA reads as TGTGCCAGCAGCTTTCAGGGGGGCAACGAGCAGTACTTC. The full variable domain, its missing parts supplied by reference TRBV5-6 and TRBJ2-7, is DAGVTQSPTHLIKTRGQQVTLRCSPKSGHDTVSWYQQALGQGPQFIFQYYEEEERQRGNFPDRFSGHQFPNYSSELNVNALLLGDSALYLCASSFQGGNEQYFGPGTRLTVT.

The chain combines TRBV5-5 with TRBJ2-5; D is perhaps TRBD1 (5 bases). The CDR3 has 13 residues. CDR1 and CDR2 from the germline V gene are SGHKS and YYEKEE (reference sequence). Trimming stripped 4 bases from V and 2 bases from J, with 9 bases between. CDR3 region: CASSKQEQETQYF. The CDR3 coding sequence is TGTGCCAGCAGCAAACAGGAGCAAGAGACCCAGTACTTC.

The chain carries TRBV5-1 and TRBJ2-3; D possibly corresponds to TRBD1 (6 bases). This CDR3 contains 12 residues. Per germline, CDR1 SGHRS and CDR2 YFSETQ. V lost 5 bases to trimming and J lost 6 bases, with 10 bases between them. The CDR3 reads CASSLRGDTQYF. The CDR3, as DNA: TGCGCCAGCAGTCTGAGGGGGGATACGCAGTATTTT.

V is TRBV2 and J is TRBJ2-5; D possibly corresponds to TRBD1 (5 bases). The CDR3 spans 12 residues. Trimming took 6 bases from V and 4 from J, leaving 9 bases between them. Germline loops: CDR1 SNHLY, CDR2 FYNNEI. Written as DNA, the CDR3 is TGTGCCAGCAGGACAGATATAGAGACCCAGTACTTC. This codes for CASRTDIETQYF.

This clone was counted only a few times. The rearrangement links TRBV2 to TRBJ1-4; TRBD1 is a possible D gene (5 bases). Per the germline V gene, CDR1 is SNHLY and CDR2 is FYNNEI. The CDR3 contains 15 residues. The V end was cut by 2 bases, the J end by 7 bases, with 14 bases between. The DNA of the CDR3 is TGTGCCAGCAGTGAAAGGAGCAGGGAGGCTGAAAAACTGTTTTTT. Translated, it gives CASSERSREAEKLFF.

The J gene is TRBJ2-6, the V gene TRBV27; the D is unclear. Germline CDR1 is MNHEY and CDR2 is SMNVEV (reference sequence). This CDR3 spans 14 amino acids. V gave up 6 bases and J gave up 2 bases, with 8 bases separating them. The CDR3 DNA is TGTGCCAGCAGCCGGGTAGCTGGGGCCAACGTCCTGACTTTC. As protein: CASSRVAGANVLTF.

The chain combines TRBV4-1 with TRBJ2-1; possibly TRBD2 for D (6 bases). From germline, CDR1 is MGHRA and CDR2 YSYEKL. Trimming removed 0 bases from V and 4 bases from J, with 13 bases in between. CDR3 length: 16 amino acids. This CDR3 is CASSQDSASAYNEQFF. The CDR3 nucleotides are TGCGCCAGCAGCCAAGATTCGGCTAGCGCGTACAATGAGCAGTTCTTC.

The chain's CDR3 is CASSIGQGAGGANVLTF. Written as DNA, the CDR3 is TGTGCCAGTAGTATAGGACAGGGGGCGGGTGGGGCCAACGTCCTGACTTTC. The chain recombines TRBV19 with TRBJ2-6, with 10 nucleotides matching TRBD1. Trimming removed 1 base from V and 3 bases from J; junction bases left unmatched: 3. The CDR3 sequence is 17 residues long. From germline, CDR1 is LNHDA and CDR2 SQIVND (reference sequence).

J is TRBJ2-7 and V is TRBV7-9, with a possible D match to TRBD1 (6 bases). The CDR3 contains 14 residues. V dropped 5 bases and J dropped 3 bases, with 14 bases sitting between them. The germline V gene has CDR1 SEHNR and CDR2 FQNEAQ (reference sequence). In DNA form, the CDR3 reads TGTGCCAGCAGCCCGAGACAGGAGGACTACGAGCAGTACTTC. The encoded protein is CASSPRQEDYEQYF.

This clone came up a few times. The rearrangement joins TRBV2 to TRBJ2-7; 7 positions agree with TRBD2. The CDR3 spans 14 residues. The V segment lost 8 bases and the J segment 1 base; nucleotides outside the gene matches: 8. The germline V gene has CDR1 SNHLY and CDR2 FYNNEI. The CDR3 spells CASQVDGGSYEQYF. In DNA form, the CDR3 reads TGTGCCAGCCAGGTCGACGGGGGGTCCTACGAGCAGTACTTC.

The chain joins TRBV5-1 to TRBJ2-7; 9 bases are shared with TRBD2. CDR1 and CDR2 from the germline V gene are SGHRS and YFSETQ. Losses at the gene ends were 5 bases for V and 6 bases for J; bases not matched to a gene: 9. The CDR3 has 14 residues. The CDR3 loop reads CASRPGLAVSEQYF. CDR3 DNA sequence: TGCGCCAGCAGACCGGGACTAGCTGTCTCCGAGCAGTACTTC.

This rearrangement joins TRBV6-1 to TRBJ2-3; D perhaps matches TRBD1 (5 bases). Trimming left V 6 bases short and J 2 bases short, with 12 bases between. Germline CDR1 is MNHNS and CDR2 is SASEGT. The CDR3 length is 14 residues. The CDR3 coding sequence is TGTGCCAGCAGCGGGTGGACACACACAGATACGCAGTATTTT. It translates to CASSGWTHTDTQYF.

The genes are TRBV12-5 and TRBJ1-1; no reliable D call. The V gene's germline CDR1 is LGHNT and CDR2 FRNRAP. This CDR3 region has 13 residues. V dropped 1 base and J dropped 9 bases, with 12 bases sitting between them. In DNA form, the CDR3 reads TGTGCTAGTGGTTTGGCCCCTAAAGCTCAAGCTTTCTTT. Amino acids: CASGLAPKAQAFF.